This T cell receptor (beta chain) is from a study of blood T cell repertoires in COVID-19 (dated by TCRdb to the early 2020s). Concerning the study at large: Samples from collaborators originated in the United States, Italy and Spain and spanned both the acute and convalescent phases of COVID-19. A freely available public database, intended as a resource for researchers studying the immune response to SARS-CoV-2, is where the repertoires were released. Where HLA class I and class II types were available, the types were taken from metadata supplied by the sample provider, not from assay-based typing. Subjects who had been exposed to COVID-19, were actively infected with it, or had recovered from it provided the deeply sampled blood TCRbeta repertoires that made up the dataset. The sample metadata nearly always contained a de-identified subject ID, COVID-19 status, age in years and sex. The samples were drawn from two sources: the first 160 participants of the ongoing ImmuneRACE study, and over 950 subjects contributed by 6 global collaborators. The material from the prospective study consisted of cDNA or gDNA derived from T cells, B-cell-depleted T cells, or PBMCs. The investigation overall reported the following: The amount of clinical and demographic metadata varied by source and participant and was provided uncurated.

As for this clone: The target of this receptor is not known. Qualities for individual bases were not recorded, and no much larger clone is one base off.

V has 0 bases trimmed and J has 5 bases trimmed; junction bases matching no gene number 7. CDR1 and CDR2, looked up from the germline V gene, are SGDLS and YYNGEE. From cysteine to phenylalanine, the CDR3 is 17 amino acids long. Only CDR3 DNA is held: 51 bases, read in frame from base 1. The immunoSEQ Assay, a bias-controlled multiplex PCR, was used to amplify TCRbeta CDR3 regions from genomic DNA. The study's own analysis went as follows. Within the assay, amplification of reference gene primers was used to estimate how many nucleated cells each sample contained. To quantify the absolute abundance of each unique TCRbeta CDR3 rearrangement, sequence reads were collapsed and filtered. Productive Simpson clonality was computed per sample as the square root of Simpson's diversity index over productive rearrangements. This is the immuneACCESS table as TCRdb keeps it, with only in-frame sequences that have V and J called. A part of the clones is gone; compared with another copy, unresolved V genes explain less than half, and the rest is unexplained. The V and J calls and clone size were taken over from that table, and D and trimming were inferred from the DNA. The sample records about 270,000 clones, around 90% of which are singletons. Jointly, the top ten make up 2% to 2.5% of the sample.

Collaborating institutions collected whole blood in K2EDTA tubes following their own protocols. Collaborator samples were shipped for TCRbeta analysis as frozen whole blood, isolated PBMCs, or DNA extracted from either sample type. The rearranged chain carries TRBV9 and TRBJ2-5; TRBD2 fits 13 bases in the junction. Sample: peripheral blood. The source is a man between 45 and 60 years old with acute or convalescent COVID-19. At the DNA level, the sequence is TGTGCCAGCAGCGTAGGGACTAGCGGGGGCCAGGGGGAGACCCAGTACTTC. This yields the protein CASSVGTSGGQGETQYF.